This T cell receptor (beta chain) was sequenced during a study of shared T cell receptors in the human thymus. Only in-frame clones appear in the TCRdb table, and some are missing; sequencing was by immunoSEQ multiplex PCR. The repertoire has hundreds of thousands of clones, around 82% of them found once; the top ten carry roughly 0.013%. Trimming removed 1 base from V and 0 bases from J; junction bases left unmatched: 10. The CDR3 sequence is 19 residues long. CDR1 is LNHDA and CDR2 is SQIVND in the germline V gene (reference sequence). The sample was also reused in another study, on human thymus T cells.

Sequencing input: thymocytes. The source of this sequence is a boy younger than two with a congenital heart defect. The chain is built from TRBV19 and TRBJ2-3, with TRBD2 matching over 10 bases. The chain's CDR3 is CASSIVSSGRGLSTDTQYF. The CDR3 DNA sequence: TGTGCCAGTAGTATAGTATCTAGCGGGAGAGGGCTTAGCACAGATACGCAGTATTTT.